The 31 T cell receptor beta chains given below trace back to one sample, sequenced in a study of blood T cell repertoires in COVID-19. Sequencing used immunoSEQ multiplex PCR; TCRdb keeps in-frame clones, though not all of them. The table shows more than 200,000 clones, with around 84% occurring only once. Input material: peripheral blood. The receptors were gathered from a woman aged 80 or over with COVID-19, enrolled during active disease.

This clone was picked up one time. CDR3 residues: CASSPSGVLACPGELFF. The CDR3 DNA reads TGTGCCAGCAGCCCATCGGGGGTCTTAGCTTGCCCCGGGGAGCTGTTTTTT. The chain has TRBV3-1 (or the pseudogene TRBV3-2) and TRBJ2-2; possibly TRBD2 for D (6 bases). V dropped 4 bases and J dropped 6 bases, with 21 bases sitting between them. In germline, CDR1 is LGHDT, CDR2 YNNKEL (reference sequence). There are 17 residues in the CDR3.

The chain has TRBV30 and TRBJ1-4, with 7 bases identical to TRBD1. The CDR3 covers 15 residues. V gave up 4 bases and J gave up 0 bases; unmatched junction bases: 5. Germline CDR1 GTSNPN, CDR2 SVGIG (reference sequence). The CDR3 coding sequence is TGTGCCTGGAACAGGGGCATTGCAACTAATGAAAAACTGTTTTTT. As protein: CAWNRGIATNEKLFF.

The chain joins TRBV5-6 to TRBJ2-3, with a weak D call TRBD2 (5 bases). This CDR3 comprises 16 residues. Trimming removed 1 base from V and 2 bases from J, with 14 bases in between. CDR1 is SGHDT, CDR2 YYEEEE, per germline. CDR3 nucleotide sequence: TGTGCCAGCAGCTTGTACGCTAGCCCCTCCACAGATACGCAGTATTTT. It yields the protein CASSLYASPSTDTQYF.

This chain uses TRBV6-5 with TRBJ1-1; TRBD1 is a possible D gene (5 bases). V was cut by 0 bases and J by 5 bases, with 16 bases left in between. Germline assignment: CDR1 MNHEY and CDR2 SVGAGI. This CDR3 is built from 16 residues. The CDR3 sequence is CASSYSESWGGTEAFF. DNA of the CDR3: TGTGCCAGCAGTTACTCCGAATCCTGGGGGGGAACTGAAGCTTTCTTT.

The genes are TRBV6-6 and TRBJ2-1; 10 bases are a match to TRBD2. With V trimmed by 6 bases and J by 0 bases, 5 bases remained unmatched. This CDR3 has 16 residues. Germline-derived CDR1 and CDR2 are MNHNY and SVGAGI (reference sequence). The CDR3 bases are TGTGCCAGCAGAGGACTAGCGGCTAGCTCCTACAATGAGCAGTTCTTC. It specifies CASRGLAASSYNEQFF.

As DNA, the CDR3 is TGTGCCAGCAGCTACGGACAGGGCAACGAAAAACTGTTTTTT. It is translated as CASSYGQGNEKLFF. This chain joins TRBV7-9 and TRBJ1-4, with TRBD1 matching over 8 bases. The CDR3 has 14 residues. The ends lost 4 bases at V and 8 bases at J; junction bases unmatched: 6. Germline CDR1 reads SEHNR; CDR2 reads FQNEAQ (reference sequence).

The chain combines TRBV10-2 with TRBJ2-1, with 7 bases that match TRBD2. The CDR3 has 14 residues. Trimming cost V 8 bases and J 3 bases; bases outside gene matches: 7. Germline CDR1 reads WSHSY; CDR2 reads SAAADI. CDR3 protein: CASSLGGGYNEQFF. CDR3 bases: TGCGCCAGCTCATTGGGGGGGGGCTACAATGAGCAGTTCTTC.

The chain combines TRBV5-1 with TRBJ1-1; no clear D gene. The CDR3 has 13 residues. Germline CDR1 and CDR2: SGHRS and YFSETQ. Trimming took 4 bases from V and 0 from J, leaving 7 bases between them. The CDR3 sequence: CASSEGVNTEAFF. As DNA, the CDR3 is TGCGCCAGCAGCGAAGGAGTGAACACTGAAGCTTTCTTT. Filled out from reference TRBV5-1 and TRBJ1-1, the complete variable domain reads KAGVTQTPRYLIKTRGQQVTLSCSPISGHRSVSWYQQTPGQGLQFLFEYFSETQRNKGNFPGRFSGRQFSNSRSEMNVSTLELGDSALYLCASSEGVNTEAFFGQGTRLTVV.

This chain uses TRBV19 with TRBJ2-1; 8 nucleotides align to TRBD2. V gave up 7 bases and J gave up 0 bases; unmatched junction bases: 8. The CDR3 sequence is 16 residues long. Germline assignment: CDR1 LNHDA and CDR2 SQIVND (reference sequence). For the CDR3, the DNA is TGTGCCAGTACCTCGACTAGCGTCCTCTCCTACAATGAGCAGTTCTTC. Translated, it gives CASTSTSVLSYNEQFF.

V is TRBV5-5 and J is TRBJ1-5; 7 nucleotides agree with TRBD1. The CDR3 sequence is 15 residues long. The germline V gene has CDR1 SGHKS and CDR2 YYEKEE (reference sequence). After removal of 4 bases from V and 7 bases from J, the junction contained 11 bases not matched to a gene. CDR3 DNA: TGTGCCAGCAGCCCCTTGACAGGGAATGACCAGCCCCAGCATTTT. Its protein is CASSPLTGNDQPQHF. Supplemented by reference TRBV5-5 and TRBJ1-5, the full variable domain reads DAGVTQSPTHLIKTRGQQVTLRCSPISGHKSVSWYQQVLGQGPQFIFQYYEKEERGRGNFPDRFSARQFPNYSSELNVNALLLGDSALYLCASSPLTGNDQPQHFGDGTRLSIL.

The V gene is TRBV11-2, the J gene TRBJ2-7; D unresolved. Germline assignment: CDR1 SGHAT and CDR2 FQNNGV. This CDR3 contains 16 residues. V lost 1 base and J 0 bases, leaving 13 bases between the germline ends. CDR3 sequence reads: CASSLGIARSSYEQYF. In nucleotides, the CDR3 is TGTGCCAGCAGCTTAGGAATAGCCCGGAGCTCCTACGAGCAGTACTTC.

This chain connects TRBV27 to TRBJ2-5; 10 bases line up with TRBD1. V lost 5 bases to trimming and J lost 5 bases; unmatched junction nucleotides: 8. The CDR3 runs 15 residues. The germline CDR1 and CDR2 sequences are MNHEY and SMNVEV (reference sequence). CDR3 nucleotides: TGTGCCAGCAGTCCCAGGGACAGGGGATGGGAGACCCAGTACTTC. Residues: CASSPRDRGWETQYF.

The rearrangement links TRBV6-4 to TRBJ1-5; D is undetermined. V was shortened by 4 bases and J by 5 bases, with 9 bases between the two germline ends. The CDR3 is 13 amino acids. Looked up from germline, CDR1 is MRHNA and CDR2 is SNTAGT. The CDR3 DNA is TGTGCCAGCAGTGTCGAAGCCCATCAGCCCCAGCATTTT. As protein: CASSVEAHQPQHF.

This chain's CDR3 is CASSWDRAYNEQFF. DNA for the CDR3: TGCGCCAGCAGCTGGGACAGGGCCTACAATGAGCAGTTCTTC. This chain uses TRBV5-1 with TRBJ2-1, with 9 bases fitting TRBD1. The CDR3 has 14 amino acids. V trimming: 3 bases; J trimming: 2 bases; junction bases outside the gene matches: 0. Germline V gives CDR1 SGHRS, CDR2 YFSETQ. Complete variable domain (other parts from reference TRBV5-1 and TRBJ2-1): KAGVTQTPRYLIKTRGQQVTLSCSPISGHRSVSWYQQTPGQGLQFLFEYFSETQRNKGNFPGRFSGRQFSNSRSEMNVSTLELGDSALYLCASSWDRAYNEQFFGPGTRLTVL.

The V gene is TRBV9, the J gene TRBJ1-3; 10 nucleotides agree with TRBD1. The V segment lost 2 bases and the J segment 10 bases; nucleotides outside the gene matches: 21. CDR3 size: 19 residues. The germline CDR1 and CDR2 sequences are SGDLS and YYNGEE. CDR3 sequence reads: CASSVGTGASYVSERTIYF. In nucleotides, the CDR3 is TGTGCCAGCAGCGTCGGGACAGGGGCCTCCTACGTATCGGAGAGGACCATATATTTT.

V is TRBV5-8 and J is TRBJ1-6, with unresolved D. The V and J ends lost 1 base and 0 bases respectively, with 5 bases between them. Germline-derived CDR1 and CDR2 are SGHTS and YDEGEE. The CDR3 has 15 residues. CDR3 nucleotide sequence: TGTGCCAGCAGCTTGATGAGCTCCTATAATTCACCCCTCCACTTT. This gives the protein CASSLMSSYNSPLHF. Combining the CDR3 with reference TRBV5-8 and TRBJ1-6 gives the whole variable domain EAGVTQSPTHLIKTRGQQATLRCSPISGHTSVYWYQQALGLGLQFLLWYDEGEERNRGNFPPRFSGRQFPNYSSELNVNALELEDSALYLCASSLMSSYNSPLHFGNGTRLTVT.

This chain connects TRBV7-2 to TRBJ1-1; no clear D. Trimming removed 4 bases at V and 5 bases at J, with 11 bases between. This CDR3 is built from 13 residues. In germline, CDR1 is SGHTA, CDR2 FQGNSA. In DNA form, the CDR3 reads TGTGCCAGCAGCTCACACCCCTCGACTGAAGCTTTCTTT. Translation gives CASSSHPSTEAFF.

In its sample, this clone was seen once. The chain is built from TRBV19 and TRBJ1-6; D might be TRBD1 (6 bases). The CDR3 covers 14 residues. The V end lost 11 bases, the J end lost 7 bases, and 18 bases lay between the germline ends. Germline values: CDR1 LNHDA, CDR2 SQIVND (reference sequence). CDR3 sequence (DNA): TGTGCCGCTGCGGGGGGAGGGGGAAATTCACCCCTCCACTTT. Amino acids: CAAAGGGGNSPLHF.

The chain combines TRBV28 with TRBJ2-1; D is perhaps TRBD1 (6 bases). Per the germline V gene, CDR1 is MDHEN and CDR2 is SYDVKM. This CDR3 is built from 13 residues. V lost 8 bases, J lost 5 bases, and 13 bases lay in between. CDR3 bases: TGTGCCAGCGGGACAACGCGGGACAATGAGCAGTTCTTC. Amino acid sequence: CASGTTRDNEQFF. The full variable domain, its missing parts supplied by reference TRBV28 and TRBJ2-1, is DVKVTQSSRYLVKRTGEKVFLECVQDMDHENMFWYRQDPGLGLRLIYFSYDVKMKEKGDIPEGYSVSREKKERFSLILESASTNQTSMYLCASGTTRDNEQFFGPGTRLTVL.

This chain links TRBV30 with TRBJ1-1, with D uncertain. The V gene's germline CDR1 is GTSNPN and CDR2 SVGIG (reference sequence). V dropped 2 bases and J dropped 1 base, with 11 bases sitting between them. The CDR3 spans 14 residues. CDR3 DNA: TGTGCCTGGAGTCACCGGGGTCCGAACACTGAAGCTTTCTTT. Its translation is CAWSHRGPNTEAFF.

This chain links TRBV6-2 or TRBV6-3 with TRBJ2-7; 11 bases agree with TRBD2. The CDR3 consists of 14 residues. Germline-derived CDR1 and CDR2 are MNHEY and SVGEGT. V lost 4 bases and J lost 2; bases outside the gene matches: 1. CDR3 sequence (DNA): TGTGCCAGCAGTTCTAGCGGGGGGCCCTACGAGCAGTACTTC. As protein: CASSSSGGPYEQYF.

This chain links TRBV2 with TRBJ1-6; D perhaps matches TRBD1 (5 bases). Germline CDR1 is SNHLY and CDR2 is FYNNEI. The CDR3 runs 14 residues. V shed 2 bases and J shed 4 bases, with 6 bases lying between them. CDR3 in amino acids: CASSEQGYNSPLHF. Here the CDR3 DNA reads TGTGCCAGCAGTGAACAGGGATATAATTCACCCCTCCACTTT.

The chain combines TRBV6-5 with TRBJ1-3, with 8 bases that match TRBD1. V was clipped by 4 bases and J by 2 bases; unmatched bases: 1. Looked up from germline, CDR1 is MNHEY and CDR2 is SVGAGI. This CDR3 spans 14 amino acids. In nucleotides, the CDR3 is TGTGCCAGCAGTTGGGGACAGGCTGGAAACACCATATATTTT. Translation gives CASSWGQAGNTIYF.

This rearrangement joins TRBV20-1 to TRBJ2-5; 8 positions match TRBD2. Germline assignment: CDR1 DFQATT and CDR2 SNEGSKA (reference sequence). The length of the CDR3 is 11 residues. In nucleotides, the CDR3 is TGCAGCGCCGCGGGGGGAGAGACCCAGTACTTC. Translation: CSAAGGETQYF.

This rearrangement joins TRBV5-1 to TRBJ1-6, with 7 bases fitting TRBD1. V lost 5 bases to trimming and J lost 7 bases; unmatched junction nucleotides: 6. Germline CDR1 and CDR2: SGHRS and YFSETQ. The CDR3 sequence is 14 residues long. The CDR3 sequence is CASRRTGDNSPLHF. CDR3 nucleotide sequence: TGCGCCAGCAGAAGGACAGGCGACAATTCACCCCTCCACTTT. The entire variable domain, with the rest obtained from reference TRBV5-1 and TRBJ1-6, is as follows: KAGVTQTPRYLIKTRGQQVTLSCSPISGHRSVSWYQQTPGQGLQFLFEYFSETQRNKGNFPGRFSGRQFSNSRSEMNVSTLELGDSALYLCASRRTGDNSPLHFGNGTRLTVT.

This clone has only one observation. This chain joins TRBV10-3 and TRBJ1-6; D possibly corresponds to TRBD1 (5 bases). V dropped 0 bases and J dropped 7 bases, with 10 bases sitting between them. This CDR3 spans 15 amino acids. The germline V gene has CDR1 ENHRY and CDR2 SYGVKD. CDR3 sequence reads: CAISESSTANSPLHF. In DNA form, the CDR3 reads TGTGCCATCAGTGAGTCGTCGACAGCCAATTCACCCCTCCACTTT.

On this clone: The CDR3 carries no conserved terminal phenylalanine or tryptophan, so it likely arises from a read error. The limits of the CDR3 on the DNA are not certain, so only TCRdb's listed CDR3 is given. This sequence joins TRBV20-1 and TRBJ1-6; TRBD1, the table's D call, lacks a check against the DNA. Including both end residues, the CDR3 is 10 amino acids long. Germline CDR1 and CDR2: DFQATT and SNEGSKA (reference sequence). CDR3 amino acids: CSARATGQGR.

The chain is built from TRBV19 and TRBJ1-5, with D uncertain. This CDR3 is 12 amino acids long. The V end lost 10 bases, the J end lost 0 bases, and 7 bases lay between the germline ends. Germline CDR1 is LNHDA and CDR2 is SQIVND (reference sequence). CDR3 DNA: TGTGCCATTACAGTTAGCAATCAGCCCCAGCATTTT. Translated: CAITVSNQPQHF.

CDR3 nucleotide sequence: TGTGCCAGCAGCTTCGGACAGACGAACTATGGCTACACCTTC. Translated: CASSFGQTNYGYTF. The chain links TRBV11-2 to TRBJ1-2; D might be TRBD1 (6 bases). Per germline, CDR1 SGHAT and CDR2 FQNNGV. V lost 3 bases and J 2 bases, leaving 10 bases between the germline ends. The CDR3 loop spans 14 amino acids.

J is TRBJ2-5 and V is TRBV29-1; 11 bases align to TRBD1. Germline V CDR1 and CDR2: SQVTM, ANQGSEA. There are 15 residues in the CDR3. V trimming: 7 bases; J trimming: 4 bases; junction bases outside the gene matches: 11. The CDR3 DNA reads TGCAGCGCTCGGGACAGGGGGTTTGGAGGAGAGACCCAGTACTTC. Protein: CSARDRGFGGETQYF.

The chain employs TRBV3-1 (or the pseudogene TRBV3-2) and TRBJ2-3; D might be TRBD2 (5 bases). CDR1 is LGHDT, CDR2 YNNKEL, per germline (reference sequence). V shed 6 bases and J shed 1 base, with 14 bases lying between them. CDR3 length equals 15 residues. CDR3 DNA sequence: TGTGCCAGCAGGCCCAGGCTAGCCGGCACAGATACGCAGTATTTT. Protein: CASRPRLAGTDTQYF.